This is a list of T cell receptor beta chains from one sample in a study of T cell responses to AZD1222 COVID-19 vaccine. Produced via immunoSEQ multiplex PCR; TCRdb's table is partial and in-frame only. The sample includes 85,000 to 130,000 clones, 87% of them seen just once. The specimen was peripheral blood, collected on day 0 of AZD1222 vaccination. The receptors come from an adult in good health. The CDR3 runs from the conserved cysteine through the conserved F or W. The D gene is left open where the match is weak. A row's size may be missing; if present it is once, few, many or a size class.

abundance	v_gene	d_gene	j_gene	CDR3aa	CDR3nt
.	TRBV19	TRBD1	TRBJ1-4	CASRDRVGEKLFF	TGTGCCAGTAGAGACAGGGTTGGGGAAAAACTGTTTTTT
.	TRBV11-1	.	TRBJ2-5	CASSLAGETQYF	TGTGCCAGCAGCCTCGCCGGAGAGACCCAGTACTTC
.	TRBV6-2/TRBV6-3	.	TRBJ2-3	CASSYSPRPPDTQYF	TGTGCCAGCAGTTACTCTCCCAGGCCGCCGGATACGCAGTATTTT
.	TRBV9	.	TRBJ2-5	CASSVAPSGRHQETQYF	TGTGCCAGCAGCGTAGCCCCGTCGGGACGCCATCAAGAGACCCAGTACTTC
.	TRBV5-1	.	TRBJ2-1	CASRPRLDNEQFF	TGCGCCAGCAGACCCCGACTTGACAATGAGCAGTTCTTC
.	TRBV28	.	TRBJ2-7	CASSLYGPYEQYF	TGTGCCAGCAGTTTATATGGTCCCTACGAGCAGTACTTC
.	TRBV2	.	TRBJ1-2	CASSGVGGGNYGYTF	TGTGCCAGCAGTGGGGTGGGGGGAGGCAACTATGGCTACACCTTC
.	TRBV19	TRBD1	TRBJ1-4	CASRGQGVVKLFF	TGTGCCAGTAGAGGACAGGGGGTCGTAAAACTGTTTTTT
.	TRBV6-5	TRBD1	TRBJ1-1	CASSYQGADTEAFF	TGTGCCAGCAGTTACCAGGGGGCGGATACTGAAGCTTTCTTT
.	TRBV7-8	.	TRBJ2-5	CASSLASAAQETQYF	TGTGCCAGCAGCTTAGCATCGGCAGCCCAAGAGACCCAGTACTTC
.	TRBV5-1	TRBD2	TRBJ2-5	CASSISLAGGLETQYF	TGCGCCAGCAGCATCTCACTAGCGGGGGGGCTTGAGACCCAGTACTTC
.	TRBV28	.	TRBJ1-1	CASSLRWGPNTEAFF	TGTGCCAGCAGTTTACGTTGGGGACCGAACACTGAAGCTTTCTTT
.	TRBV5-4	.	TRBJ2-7	CASSLPGRSGDEQYF	TGTGCCAGCAGCTTGCCCGGGCGGAGTGGTGACGAGCAGTACTTC
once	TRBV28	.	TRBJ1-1	CASSGRWGDGNTEAFF	TGTGCCAGCAGTGGACGGTGGGGAGATGGGAACACTGAAGCTTTCTTT
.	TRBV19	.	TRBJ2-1	CASSIGHGVNNEQFF	TGTGCCAGTAGTATTGGACACGGAGTCAACAATGAGCAGTTCTTC
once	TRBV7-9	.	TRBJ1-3	CASSRDRDSGNTIYF	TGTGCCAGCAGCCGAGACCGAGACTCTGGAAACACCATATATTTT
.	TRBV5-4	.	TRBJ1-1	CASSYLGQRNTEAFF	TGTGCCAGCAGCTACCTAGGACAGCGGAACACTGAAGCTTTCTTT
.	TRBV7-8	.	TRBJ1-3	CASSLGVRGTVSGNTIYF	TGTGCCAGCAGCTTAGGGGTCAGGGGCACCGTATCCGGAAACACCATATATTTT
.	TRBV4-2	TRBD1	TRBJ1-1	CASSQALGTGETEAFF	TGTGCCAGCAGCCAAGCCTTAGGGACAGGGGAGACTGAAGCTTTCTTT
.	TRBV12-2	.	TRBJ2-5	CASRFLGGEETQYF	TGTGCAAGTCGCTTCCTGGGGGGGGAGGAGACCCAGTACTTC
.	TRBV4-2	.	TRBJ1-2	CASSQDLGRRDGYTF	TGTGCCAGCAGCCAAGATTTGGGGCGGCGAGATGGCTACACCTTC
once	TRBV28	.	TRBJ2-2	CASSFHGGHTGELFF	TGTGCCAGCAGTTTTCACGGGGGGCACACCGGGGAGCTGTTTTTT
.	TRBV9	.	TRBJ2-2	CASSVPNTGELFF	TGTGCCAGCAGCGTCCCCAACACCGGGGAGCTGTTTTTT
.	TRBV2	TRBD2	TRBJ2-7	CASSGLAGGYEQYF	TGTGCCAGCAGTGGACTAGCGGGGGGGTACGAGCAGTACTTC